This is a list of T cell receptor beta chains from one sample in a study of CD8 T cells in ankylosing spondylitis. From the 5' RACE reads, TCRdb called clonotypes with MiXCR, one entry per CDR3 protein. The table includes about 420,000 distinct CDR3 sequences, 20% to 25% detected once. The source material was blood, either unsorted or a sorted T cell fraction (not recorded which). These receptors came from a male donor with ankylosing spondylitis. CDR3s include the opening cysteine and the closing phenylalanine or tryptophan. Each record gives: clone size, D gene, J gene, V gene, CDR3 protein, CDR3 DNA. The D gene is left open where the match is weak. Clone size is stated in some rows and not others, as once, few, many or a class when expanded.

>NA|NA|TRBJ2-7|TRBV29-1
CSVAEGYEQYF
TGCAGCGTTGCGGAGGGGTACGAGCAGTACTTC
>few|TRBD1|TRBJ1-5|TRBV20-1
CSARVTGNSNQPQHF
TGCAGTGCTAGAGTGACAGGGAATTCCAATCAGCCCCAGCATTTT
>NA|TRBD1|TRBJ2-1|TRBV24-1
CATSDLRPGTAYNEQFF
TGTGCCACCAGTGATTTGCGCCCCGGGACAGCGTACAATGAGCAGTTCTTC
>few|NA|TRBJ2-1|TRBV7-9
CASRLGPSYNEQFF
TGTGCCAGCCGCCTGGGTCCCTCCTACAATGAGCAGTTCTTC
>few|NA|TRBJ2-5|TRBV12-3/TRBV12-4
CASSPTGRVGTQYF
TGTGCCAGCAGTCCGACAGGGAGGGTGGGGACCCAGTACTTC
>few|NA|TRBJ2-5|TRBV29-1
CSVELGYQETQYF
TGCAGCGTTGAGCTAGGGTACCAAGAGACCCAGTACTTC
>NA|NA|TRBJ2-7|TRBV12-3/TRBV12-4
CASTPAGSSYEQYF
TGTGCCAGTACACCAGCGGGCTCATCCTACGAGCAGTACTTC
>few|TRBD1|TRBJ2-7|TRBV20-1
CSATGRGQLYEQYF
TGCAGTGCTACGGGCCGGGGACAGCTCTACGAGCAGTACTTC
>few|NA|TRBJ1-2|TRBV7-2
CASSLAGRDYGYTF
TGTGCCAGCAGCTTAGCTGGCAGGGACTATGGCTACACCTTC
>NA|NA|TRBJ2-4|TRBV4-1
CASSQVGGSKNIQYF
TGCGCCAGCAGCCAAGTGGGGGGCTCCAAAAACATTCAGTACTTC
>NA|NA|TRBJ1-2|TRBV4-2
CASSQGQTGPRNYGYTF
TGTGCCAGCAGCCAAGGACAGACAGGCCCCCGAAACTATGGCTACACCTTC
>many|NA|TRBJ2-1|TRBV11-2
CASSLSGPYNEQFF
TGTGCCAGCAGCTTGTCGGGTCCATACAATGAGCAGTTCTTC
>NA|TRBD1|TRBJ2-7|TRBV7-8
CASSLTPGQSYEQYF
TGTGCCAGCAGCTTAACGCCGGGACAGTCCTACGAGCAGTACTTC
>NA|NA|TRBJ1-4|TRBV28
CASSFGSGRPTNEKLFF
TGTGCCAGCAGTTTTGGTTCGGGCCGGCCAACTAATGAAAAACTGTTTTTT
>NA|NA|TRBJ2-1|TRBV12-3/TRBV12-4
CASSPRTTQNEQFF
TGTGCCAGCAGTCCCCGGACTACCCAGAATGAGCAGTTCTTC
>NA|NA|TRBJ1-5|TRBV4-3
CASSQDFGGRGQPQHF
TGCGCCAGCAGCCAAGATTTCGGGGGAAGGGGTCAGCCCCAGCATTTT
>few|TRBD1|TRBJ2-3|TRBV12-3/TRBV12-4
CASSAGTASTDTQYF
TGTGCCAGCAGTGCCGGGACAGCTAGCACAGATACGCAGTATTTT
>many|NA|TRBJ1-4|TRBV12-3/TRBV12-4
CASSLGEGGEKLFF
TGTGCCAGCAGTTTGGGGGAAGGGGGTGAAAAACTGTTTTTT
>few|TRBD1|TRBJ1-5|TRBV20-1
CSARPRGQILYQPQHF
TGCAGTGCTAGACCTAGGGGACAGATACTATATCAGCCCCAGCATTTT
>NA|TRBD1|TRBJ2-1|TRBV27
CASSLLDRDYNEQFF
TGTGCCAGCAGTTTACTGGACAGGGACTACAATGAGCAGTTCTTC
>NA|NA|TRBJ1-1|TRBV18
CASSPTVEAFF
TGTGCCAGCTCACCCACAGTTGAAGCTTTCTTT
>few|TRBD1|TRBJ2-2|TRBV7-2
CASSLTGGSTGELFF
TGTGCCAGCAGCTTGACAGGGGGCAGTACCGGGGAGCTGTTTTTT
>NA|NA|TRBJ2-7|TRBV10-3
CAITAAPQAYEQYF
TGTGCCATCACCGCGGCTCCGCAAGCCTACGAGCAGTACTTC
>NA|NA|TRBJ1-2|TRBV29-1
CSVVEGFTF
TGCAGCGTTGTAGAGGGGTTCACCTTC
>NA|NA|TRBJ2-2|TRBV24-1
CATSKDYTGELFF
TGTGCCACCAGTAAAGACTACACCGGGGAGCTGTTTTTT
>many|NA|TRBJ2-1|TRBV29-1
CSVEKDPVYNEQFF
TGCAGCGTAGAAAAGGACCCGGTATACAATGAGCAGTTCTTC
>NA|TRBD2|TRBJ2-1|TRBV20-1
CSASPSGVFYNEQFF
TGCAGTGCTAGCCCTAGCGGGGTTTTTTACAATGAGCAGTTCTTC
>NA|NA|TRBJ2-5|TRBV2
CASSELVSGLETQYF
TGTGCCAGCAGTGAATTAGTGAGCGGCTTAGAGACCCAGTACTTC